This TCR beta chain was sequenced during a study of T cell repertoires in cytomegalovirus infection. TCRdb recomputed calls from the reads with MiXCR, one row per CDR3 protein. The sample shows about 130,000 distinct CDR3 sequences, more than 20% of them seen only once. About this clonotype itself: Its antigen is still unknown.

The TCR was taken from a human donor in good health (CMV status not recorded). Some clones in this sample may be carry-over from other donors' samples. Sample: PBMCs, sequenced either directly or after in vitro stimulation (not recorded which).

CDR3 DNA sequence: TGCGCCAGCAGCCAAGTTGCGGAGTTCGATTACGAGCAGTACTTC. Amino acids: CASSQVAEFDYEQYF. This chain uses TRBV4-3 with TRBJ2-7; D is uncertain. The CDR3 extends over 15 amino acids. Germline CDR1 LGHNA, CDR2 YSLEER. Trimming took off 1 base at V and 4 bases at J, with 14 bases between the two ends.